Listed here are 2 T cell receptor beta chains from one sample, sequenced in a study of blood T cells in healthy people across ages. Then a second PCR, running roughly 6 to 11 cycles, was carried out with a sample-barcoded 5' primer and a J-beta primer mix. TCRdb reprocessed the 5' RACE reads with MiXCR, giving one entry per CDR3 protein. Of 800,000 to 950,000 distinct CDR3 sequences listed, almost 30% are singletons. These same data were also listed under a study on T cells of mothers and their children.

Sequencing used blood. The receptors shown here come from a middle-aged woman in good health.

This clonotype was observed once. The gene calls are TRBV7-2 and TRBJ1-2; the D is unclear. The CDR3 totals 15 residues. CDR1 and CDR2 (germline): SGHTA, FQGNSA. V lost 5 bases to trimming and J lost 4 bases, with 17 bases between them. CDR3 residues: CASSRLMGGSYGYTF. As DNA, the CDR3 is TGTGCCAGCAGCCGATTAATGGGAGGGAGCTATGGCTACACCTTC.

A remark on this clonotype: A single base separates this from a much larger clone, so it may be a read error. V gene TRBV9 combines with J gene TRBJ2-7; 7 bases fit TRBD1. Looked up from germline, CDR1 is SGDLS and CDR2 is YYNGEE. The CDR3 is 15 amino acids. CDR3 DNA sequence: TGTGCCAGCAACGTAGAGGCAGGGGGTTCCTACGAGCAGTACTTC. Encoded protein: CASNVEAGGSYEQYF. Filled out from reference TRBV9 and TRBJ2-7, the complete variable domain reads DSGVTQTPKHLITATGQRVTLRCSPRSGDLSVYWYQQSLDQGLQFLIQYYNGEERAKGNILERFSAQQFPDLHSELNLSSLELGDSALYFCASNVEAGGSYEQYFGPGTRLTVT.